This T cell receptor beta chain emerged from a study of glioma-infiltrating T cells. A remark on this clonotype: Antigen unknown. A much larger clone lies one base from this, so it may be a read error.

Points from the study as a whole: Tissue-blood divergence was below expectation in non-neoplastic patients, above in gliomas.

This CDR3 spans 13 amino acids. Per the germline V gene, CDR1 is LNHDA and CDR2 is SQIVND (reference sequence). The iRepertoire nested amplicon-rescue multiplex PCR amplified TCR alpha and beta CDR3s from RNA. For one-step reverse transcription and amplification, about 85-400 ng of tissue mRNA or PBMC total RNA was used. TCRdb redid the calling of the multiplex PCR reads with MiXCR, one entry per CDR3 protein. The profile shows about 94,000 distinct CDR3 sequences, about 25% of them singletons. The V call is TRBV19, the J call TRBJ1-2, with TRBD1 matching 7 bases. Sequencing was done on a sample of glioma tissue, nonneoplastic brain tissue, or PBMCs (not recorded which). This clonotype originated in a human donor with low-grade glioma or glioblastoma, undergoing nonglioma brain surgery, or in good health (not recorded which). The CDR3 DNA reads TGTGCCAGTAGCAGGGACAGAAGATATGTCTACACCTTC. Amino acids: CASSRDRRYVYTF.